Below are 7 T cell receptor beta chains sequenced from a single sample in a study of cytomegalovirus exposure and HLA in healthy donors. Clones were read by immunoSEQ multiplex PCR, and TCRdb kept only the in-frame ones, dropping some. The sample lists 200,000 to 250,000 clones, 80% to 90% occurring once. Material for sequencing was PBMCs. These receptors were collected from a young woman in good health and CMV-seropositive.

The chain combines TRBV5-5 with TRBJ1-2; no clear D gene. Trimming removed 4 bases from V and 2 bases from J, with 12 bases in between. From germline, CDR1 is SGHKS and CDR2 YYEKEE (reference sequence). The CDR3 sequence is 14 residues long. The CDR3 is CASSLYRENYGYTF. The CDR3 nucleotides are TGTGCCAGCAGCCTCTACCGCGAAAACTATGGCTACACCTTC. The variable domain in full, with the rest retrieved from reference TRBV5-5 and TRBJ1-2, is DAGVTQSPTHLIKTRGQQVTLRCSPISGHKSVSWYQQVLGQGPQFIFQYYEKEERGRGNFPDRFSARQFPNYSSELNVNALLLGDSALYLCASSLYRENYGYTFGSGTRLTVV.

The chain recombines TRBV11-2 with TRBJ2-7; D gene unclear. Trimming removed 2 bases at V and 3 bases at J, with 14 bases between. CDR1 and CDR2 (germline): SGHAT, FQNNGV. The CDR3 loop spans 15 amino acids. The DNA for the CDR3 is TGTGCCAGCAGCTTAACGAGAACAGAAGTCTACGAGCAGTACTTC. Encoded protein: CASSLTRTEVYEQYF.

The chain combines TRBV28 with TRBJ2-6; maybe TRBD1 (6 bases). V lost 4 bases and J lost 4, with 14 bases in between. Germline-derived CDR1 and CDR2 are MDHEN and SYDVKM. The CDR3 totals 16 residues. The CDR3 sequence: CASSSSGAGGANVLTF. The DNA for the CDR3 is TGTGCCAGCAGTTCCTCAGGGGCAGGAGGGGCCAACGTCCTGACTTTC.

The CDR3 protein is CASSPTGTGNEKLFF. As DNA, the CDR3 is TGTGCCAGCAGCCCCACCGGGACAGGGAATGAAAAACTGTTTTTT. This chain connects TRBV5-6 to TRBJ1-4, with 9 bases matching TRBD1. The length of the CDR3 is 15 residues. The V segment lost 4 bases and the J segment 5 bases; nucleotides outside the gene matches: 6. Germline lookup yields CDR1 SGHDT and CDR2 YYEEEE.

The gene calls are TRBV5-1 and TRBJ1-1, with a tentative D call TRBD1 (6 bases). This CDR3 has 14 residues. The germline CDR1 and CDR2 sequences are SGHRS and YFSETQ. V lost 0 bases and J 6 bases, leaving 12 bases between the germline ends. The CDR3 here is CASSLGGGSAEAFF. CDR3 sequence (DNA): TGCGCCAGCAGCTTGGGCGGGGGCTCGGCTGAAGCTTTCTTT.

The rearrangement uses TRBV5-1 and TRBJ2-1, with D unclear. Germline CDR1 and CDR2: SGHRS and YFSETQ. V was trimmed by 4 bases and J by 4 bases, leaving 18 bases between them. This CDR3 region has 16 residues. This CDR3 is CASSRAFGPSYNEQFF. CDR3 sequence (DNA): TGCGCCAGCAGCCGCGCATTTGGTCCGAGTTACAATGAGCAGTTCTTC.

The V call is TRBV9, the J call TRBJ2-7; TRBD1 is a possible D gene (5 bases). The germline V and J ends were trimmed by 0 bases and 2 bases, with 9 bases remaining between them. Germline V CDR1 and CDR2: SGDLS, YYNGEE. The CDR3 loop spans 14 amino acids. CDR3 loop: CASSVGGPTYEQYF. Written as DNA, the CDR3 is TGTGCCAGCAGCGTAGGGGGCCCTACCTACGAGCAGTACTTC.